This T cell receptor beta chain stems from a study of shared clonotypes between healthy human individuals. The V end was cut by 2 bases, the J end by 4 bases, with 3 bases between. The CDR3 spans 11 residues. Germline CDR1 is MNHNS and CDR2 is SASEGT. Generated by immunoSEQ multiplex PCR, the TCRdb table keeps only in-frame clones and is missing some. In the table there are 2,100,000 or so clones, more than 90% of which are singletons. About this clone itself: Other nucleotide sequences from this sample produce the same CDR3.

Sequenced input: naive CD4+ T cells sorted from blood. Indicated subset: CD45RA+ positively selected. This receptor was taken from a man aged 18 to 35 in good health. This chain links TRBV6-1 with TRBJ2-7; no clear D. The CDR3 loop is CASSERYEQYF. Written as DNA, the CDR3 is TGTGCCAGCAGTGAACGATACGAGCAGTACTTC.